Listed below are T cell receptor beta chains from one sample, sequenced in a study of T cell repertoires in cytomegalovirus infection. No antigen is known for these receptors. MiXCR, applied by TCRdb to the reads, yields one record per CDR3 protein. The data contain some 940,000 distinct CDR3 sequences, roughly 30% of them seen just once; the ten biggest clones take up around 15%. Sample: cultured CD8+ T cells from PBMCs, taken from culture after CMV antigen stimulation. Receptors originate from a human donor in good health (CMV status not recorded). Some clones in this sample may be carry-over from other donors' samples. Both conserved end residues are part of each CDR3. Each record gives: D gene, V gene, clone size, J gene, CDR3 protein, CDR3 DNA. The D gene is left open where the match is weak. The size of a clone is reported for some rows only, either as once, few or many, or as a class for expanded clones.

d_call: TRBD1
v_call: TRBV20-1
clone_size: few
j_call: TRBJ2-1
cdr3_aa: CSAAQGALGDEQFF
cdr3_nt: TGCAGTGCTGCACAGGGGGCGCTGGGAGATGAGCAGTTCTTC

d_call: .
v_call: TRBV12-3/TRBV12-4
clone_size: .
j_call: TRBJ2-7
cdr3_aa: CASSFRYQGDEQYF
cdr3_nt: TGTGCCAGCAGTTTTCGCTACCAGGGCGACGAGCAGTACTTC

d_call: .
v_call: TRBV27
clone_size: .
j_call: TRBJ2-5
cdr3_aa: CASSLGSDAGLGLYQETQYF
cdr3_nt: TGTGCCAGCAGTTTGGGGAGCGATGCGGGGCTGGGGTTGTACCAAGAGACCCAGTACTTC

d_call: .
v_call: TRBV4-1
clone_size: many
j_call: TRBJ1-5
cdr3_aa: CASSQGGQPQHF
cdr3_nt: TGTGCCAGCAGCCAGGGAGGACAGCCCCAGCATTTT

d_call: .
v_call: TRBV12-3/TRBV12-4
clone_size: few
j_call: TRBJ1-1
cdr3_aa: CASSLKFVMNTEAFF
cdr3_nt: TGTGCCAGCAGTTTAAAGTTCGTCATGAACACTGAAGCTTTCTTT

d_call: .
v_call: TRBV27
clone_size: few
j_call: TRBJ2-1
cdr3_aa: CASSLSARSGGNNEQFF
cdr3_nt: TGTGCCAGCAGTTTAAGCGCCCGGTCAGGGGGGAACAATGAGCAGTTCTTC

d_call: TRBD2
v_call: TRBV24-1
clone_size: few
j_call: TRBJ2-3
cdr3_aa: CATSDFPAGGSIDTQYF
cdr3_nt: TGTGCCACCAGTGATTTCCCTGCGGGGGGGTCAATAGATACGCAGTATTTT

d_call: .
v_call: TRBV6-1
clone_size: few
j_call: TRBJ1-2
cdr3_aa: CATTQGRGYGYTF
cdr3_nt: TGTGCCACCACCCAGGGCCGAGGCTATGGCTACACCTTC

d_call: TRBD1
v_call: TRBV7-8
clone_size: few
j_call: TRBJ2-2
cdr3_aa: CASSDRGGNTGELFF
cdr3_nt: TGTGCCAGCAGCGACAGGGGGGGAAACACCGGGGAGCTGTTTTTT

d_call: TRBD1
v_call: TRBV9
clone_size: .
j_call: TRBJ1-2
cdr3_aa: CASSVGQAPPYGYTF
cdr3_nt: TGTGCCAGCAGCGTGGGACAGGCTCCTCCCTATGGCTACACCTTC

d_call: TRBD2
v_call: TRBV27
clone_size: .
j_call: TRBJ2-1
cdr3_aa: CASSIWTSGVNEQFF
cdr3_nt: TGTGCCAGCAGCATATGGACTAGCGGGGTCAATGAGCAGTTCTTC

d_call: .
v_call: TRBV7-9
clone_size: few
j_call: TRBJ2-2
cdr3_aa: CASSGDDGELFF
cdr3_nt: TGTGCCAGCAGCGGGGACGACGGGGAGCTGTTTTTT

d_call: TRBD1
v_call: TRBV20-1
clone_size: .
j_call: TRBJ1-6
cdr3_aa: CSANNRDRRISVSDSPLHF
cdr3_nt: TGCAGTGCAAACAACAGGGACAGGAGGATATCGGTTTCGGATTCACCCCTCCACTTT

d_call: TRBD2
v_call: TRBV7-6
clone_size: many
j_call: TRBJ2-3
cdr3_aa: CASIPKRGGDTQYF
cdr3_nt: TGTGCCAGCATCCCCAAGCGGGGGGGAGATACGCAGTATTTT

d_call: .
v_call: TRBV27
clone_size: .
j_call: TRBJ2-7
cdr3_aa: CASSQTLPRGRGHEQYF
cdr3_nt: TGTGCCAGCAGTCAAACCCTCCCCCGGGGCAGGGGCCACGAGCAGTACTTC

d_call: .
v_call: TRBV6-2/TRBV6-3
clone_size: once
j_call: TRBJ2-4
cdr3_aa: CATRSGTAKNIQYF
cdr3_nt: TGTGCCACCAGATCCGGGACAGCCAAAAACATTCAGTACTTC

d_call: .
v_call: TRBV28
clone_size: few
j_call: TRBJ2-5
cdr3_aa: CASSLGGPPIQETQYF
cdr3_nt: TGTGCCAGCAGCCTGGGGGGGCCCCCCATCCAAGAGACCCAGTACTTC

d_call: .
v_call: TRBV9
clone_size: .
j_call: TRBJ2-2
cdr3_aa: CASSASTVRELFF
cdr3_nt: TGTGCCAGCAGCGCCTCGACGGTCCGGGAGCTGTTTTTT

d_call: .
v_call: TRBV12-3/TRBV12-4
clone_size: .
j_call: TRBJ1-1
cdr3_aa: CASSLEVTQLHPMNTEAFF
cdr3_nt: TGTGCCAGCAGTTTAGAGGTTACACAGCTTCATCCCATGAACACTGAAGCTTTCTTT

d_call: TRBD2
v_call: TRBV7-6
clone_size: .
j_call: TRBJ2-1
cdr3_aa: CASSQDLAGLDREQFF
cdr3_nt: TGTGCCAGCAGCCAAGACCTAGCGGGCCTTGACCGTGAGCAGTTCTTC

d_call: TRBD1
v_call: TRBV27
clone_size: .
j_call: TRBJ1-2
cdr3_aa: CASSYQDRGPLDGYTF
cdr3_nt: TGTGCCAGCAGTTATCAGGACAGGGGTCCGTTAGATGGCTACACCTTC

d_call: TRBD2
v_call: TRBV7-2
clone_size: many
j_call: TRBJ2-1
cdr3_aa: CASSLETSGGLSYNEQFF
cdr3_nt: TGTGCCAGCAGCTTAGAGACTAGCGGGGGGCTCTCCTACAATGAGCAGTTCTTC

d_call: .
v_call: TRBV7-2
clone_size: many
j_call: TRBJ1-1
cdr3_aa: CASSSGAYLNTEAFF
cdr3_nt: TGTGCCAGCAGCTCGGGGGCTTACTTGAACACTGAAGCTTTCTTT

d_call: .
v_call: TRBV4-3
clone_size: few
j_call: TRBJ1-1
cdr3_aa: CASSQDWPPDLNTEAFF
cdr3_nt: TGCGCCAGCAGCCAAGATTGGCCGCCGGATTTGAACACTGAAGCTTTCTTT

d_call: .
v_call: TRBV27
clone_size: .
j_call: TRBJ1-1
cdr3_aa: CASSLIGTTNTEAFF
cdr3_nt: TGTGCCAGCAGTTTAATAGGGACAACAAACACTGAAGCTTTCTTT